Listed here is a single TCR beta chain. The source of the sample is a study of blood T cell repertoires in COVID-19. Overall study context: Spain, Italy and the United States supplied samples that represented acute and convalescent COVID-19. The analysed material was cDNA or gDNA that came from T cells, B-cell-depleted T cells, or PBMCs.

Per the original methods: For nucleated cells, counts were estimated from reference gene primer amplification. Clones were sequenced by immunoSEQ multiplex PCR, and TCRdb holds only the in-frame ones, with some missing. That table is the source of V, J and clone size, and D and trimming were worked out from the DNA. The table includes 83,000 or so clones, 70% to 90% detected once. This CDR3 spans 14 amino acids. The V gene's germline CDR1 is SNHLY and CDR2 FYNNEI. Trimming took 8 bases from V and 0 from J; bases not matched to a gene: 6. The chain uses TRBV2 and TRBJ1-2; 7 bases line up with TRBD1. The receptor's source is a man older than 75 with active or convalescent COVID-19. The sample consisted of peripheral blood. DNA of the CDR3: TGTGCCAGCCGCGACAGGGCCTCTAACTATGGCTACACCTTC. Amino acids: CASRDRASNYGYTF.